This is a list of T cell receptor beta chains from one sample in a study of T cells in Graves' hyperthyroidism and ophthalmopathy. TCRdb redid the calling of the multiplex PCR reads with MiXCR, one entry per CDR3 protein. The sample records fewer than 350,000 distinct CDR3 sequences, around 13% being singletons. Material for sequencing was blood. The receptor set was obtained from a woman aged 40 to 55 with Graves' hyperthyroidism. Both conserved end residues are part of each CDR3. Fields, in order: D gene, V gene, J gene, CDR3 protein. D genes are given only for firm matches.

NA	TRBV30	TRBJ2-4	CAWSVGGADIQYF
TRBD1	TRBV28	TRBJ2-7	CASSLSPGTGGHEQYF
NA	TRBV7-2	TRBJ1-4	CASSLAPGGEKLFF
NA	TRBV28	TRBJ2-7	CASRGIREQYF
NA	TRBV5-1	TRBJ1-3	CASSSDGSGNTIYF
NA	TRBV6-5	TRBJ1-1	CASSYSFPSTEAFF
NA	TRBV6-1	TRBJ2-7	CASCPAGKEYEQYF
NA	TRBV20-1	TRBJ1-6	CSARDYRGEPYNSPLHF
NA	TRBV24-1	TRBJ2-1	CATSLPNRDRAPSEREGRYNEQFF
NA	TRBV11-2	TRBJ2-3	CASSFHPGTDTQYF
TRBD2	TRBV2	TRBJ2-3	CASSLSGRGIWYF
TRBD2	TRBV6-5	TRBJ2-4	CASSYTRREMVLVKNIQYF
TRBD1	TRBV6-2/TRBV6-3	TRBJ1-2	CASRTQGDGDYTF
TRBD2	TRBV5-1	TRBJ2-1	CASSLGAGAHNEQFF
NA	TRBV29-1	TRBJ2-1	CSVVGHPSLGEQFF
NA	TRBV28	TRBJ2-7	CASSITGPGKRQYF
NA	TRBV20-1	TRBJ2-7	CSARGLLISVSEQYF
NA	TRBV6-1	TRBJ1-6	CASRSDQRGSPLHF
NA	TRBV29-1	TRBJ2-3	CSVDRDSTDTQYF
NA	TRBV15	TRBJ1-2	CATKFGGGASYGYTF
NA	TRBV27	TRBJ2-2	CASSLQSGKEDTGELFF
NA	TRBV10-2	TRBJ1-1	CASSESRRVNTEAFF